Listed here are 20 T cell receptor beta chains from one sample, sequenced in a study of blood T cell repertoires in COVID-19. Clones were sequenced by immunoSEQ multiplex PCR, and TCRdb holds only the in-frame ones, with some missing. The repertoire holds fewer than 350,000 clones, 70% to 90% seen once, with roughly 6.3% in the top ten. The sample comprised PBMCs or T cells enriched from blood (not recorded which). Source of these receptors: a woman between 40 and 50 years old who had recovered from COVID-19.

The CDR3 region is CASKVAGNTGELFF. CDR3 coding DNA: TGTGCCAGTAAAGTGGCAGGGAACACCGGGGAGCTGTTTTTT. This rearrangement joins TRBV19 to TRBJ2-2; D is unclear. The CDR3 loop spans 14 amino acids. Germline V gives CDR1 LNHDA, CDR2 SQIVND (reference sequence). V lost 7 bases, J lost 1 base, and 10 bases lay in between.

The chain recombines TRBV19 with TRBJ1-1; 8 bases line up with TRBD1. J lost 0 bases, V lost 7 bases, and 4 bases had no gene match. Germline V gene lookup returns CDR1 LNHDA and CDR2 SQIVND (reference sequence). The CDR3 contains 14 residues. The CDR3 DNA is TGTGCCAGTAACAGGGGGAGGATGAACACTGAAGCTTTCTTT. This sequence encodes CASNRGRMNTEAFF.

The CDR3 nucleotides are TGTGCCAGCAGCCAAGAACCCCGCGGGCACGGCTACGAGCAGTACTTC. It specifies CASSQEPRGHGYEQYF. The J gene is TRBJ2-7, the V gene TRBV3-1 (or the pseudogene TRBV3-2); possibly TRBD2 for D (5 bases). Germline-derived CDR1 and CDR2 are LGHDT and YNNKEL (reference sequence). The CDR3 is made up of 16 amino acids. Trimming removed 0 bases from V and 3 bases from J, with 15 bases in between.

This chain connects TRBV5-1 to TRBJ1-1; D perhaps matches TRBD1 (6 bases). The germline V and J ends were trimmed by 2 bases and 4 bases, with 9 bases remaining between them. The CDR3 extends over 13 amino acids. Germline lookup yields CDR1 SGHRS and CDR2 YFSETQ. This chain's CDR3 is CASSFTGLTEAFF. CDR3 DNA: TGCGCCAGCAGCTTTACAGGGCTCACTGAAGCTTTCTTT.

The V call is TRBV14, the J call TRBJ2-2; perhaps TRBD2 as D (5 bases). Trimming removed 2 bases at V and 6 bases at J, with 13 bases between. CDR1 and CDR2 (germline): SGHDN, FVKESK. This CDR3 has 15 amino acids. CDR3 residues: CASSQSTRGAGELFF. DNA for the CDR3: TGTGCCAGCAGCCAATCCACTAGAGGCGCCGGGGAGCTGTTTTTT.

V gene TRBV6-2 or TRBV6-3 combines with J gene TRBJ1-5; D is undetermined. Trimming stripped 5 bases from V and 0 bases from J, with 11 bases between. Germline V gene sequence: CDR1 MNHEY, CDR2 SVGEGT. This CDR3 spans 15 amino acids. The chain's CDR3 is CASSIPGFSNQPQHF. Written as DNA, the CDR3 is TGTGCCAGCAGTATCCCAGGTTTTAGCAATCAGCCCCAGCATTTT.

The chain carries TRBV27 and TRBJ2-7; the D gene is possibly TRBD1 (5 bases). This CDR3 contains 13 residues. The germline V gene has CDR1 MNHEY and CDR2 SMNVEV (reference sequence). The germline V and J ends were trimmed by 3 bases and 0 bases, with 6 bases remaining between them. CDR3 amino acids: CASSFDSSYEQYF. The CDR3 nucleotides are TGTGCCAGCAGTTTCGACAGCTCCTACGAGCAGTACTTC.

Notes on this clone: The junction and the germline gene differ at one end; a read error may be behind it. The V and J genes are TRBV9 and TRBJ1-6; 9 bases are shared with TRBD1. Germline CDR1 SGDLS, CDR2 YYNGEE. The CDR3 totals 15 residues. The CDR3 coding sequence is TGTGCCAGCAGCGTTCGGGACAGGGCAGATTCACCCTTCCACTTT. Translating it yields CASSVRDRADSPFHF.

The V call is TRBV6-1, the J call TRBJ1-1; 9 bases agree with TRBD1. From germline, CDR1 is MNHNS and CDR2 SASEGT. There are 17 residues in the CDR3. Trimming removed 4 bases from V and 4 bases from J; junction bases left unmatched: 13. DNA of the CDR3: TGTGCCAGCAGTGCCCCACAGGGGGCCCGCCGGGGCACTGAAGCTTTCTTT. Translating gives CASSAPQGARRGTEAFF.

This chain links TRBV20-1 with TRBJ1-4, with TRBD1 identical over 10 bases. This CDR3 has 14 residues. After removal of 3 bases from V and 7 bases from J, the junction contained 5 bases not matched to a gene. CDR1 DFQATT and CDR2 SNEGSKA come from the germline V gene (reference sequence). The CDR3 DNA sequence: TGCAGTGCTAGTGGGGACAGGGGTGGTGAAAAACTGTTTTTT. Its protein product is CSASGDRGGEKLFF.

The chain couples TRBV4-1 to TRBJ2-2; D gene unclear. Germline V lookup: CDR1 MGHRA, CDR2 YSYEKL. The CDR3 runs to 12 residues. Deletions cut 1 base from V and 6 bases from J, with 3 bases between. The CDR3 nucleotides read TGCGCCAGCAGCCAAGTAGCCGGGGAGCTGTTTTTT. It translates to CASSQVAGELFF.

This clone was seen a handful of times. J is TRBJ2-1 and V is TRBV7-2, with TRBD2 matching 10 bases. Germline V gene sequence: CDR1 SGHTA, CDR2 FQGNSA. J was trimmed by 5 bases and V by 5 bases; bases with no gene match: 3. The CDR3 is made up of 14 amino acids. The CDR3 sequence: CASSPTSGNNEQFF. The CDR3 nucleotides are TGTGCCAGCAGCCCCACTAGCGGGAACAATGAGCAGTTCTTC.

The V and J genes are TRBV5-6 and TRBJ2-3, with D uncertain. CDR1 and CDR2 from the germline V gene are SGHDT and YYEEEE. Deletions cut 3 bases from V and 2 bases from J, with 16 bases between. This CDR3 is built from 16 residues. CDR3 sequence reads: CASSSADLGSTDTQYF. As DNA, the CDR3 is TGTGCCAGCAGCTCCGCCGACCTAGGTTCCACAGATACGCAGTATTTT. Full variable domain (rest looked up from reference TRBV5-6 and TRBJ2-3): DAGVTQSPTHLIKTRGQQVTLRCSPKSGHDTVSWYQQALGQGPQFIFQYYEEEERQRGNFPDRFSGHQFPNYSSELNVNALLLGDSALYLCASSSADLGSTDTQYFGPGTRLTVL.

This sequence joins TRBV18 and TRBJ2-5; D gene unclear. This CDR3 contains 13 residues. Trimming removed 2 bases from V and 4 bases from J, with 8 bases in between. Germline V CDR1 and CDR2: KGHSH, LQKENI. Here the CDR3 DNA reads TGTGCCAGCTCACCATCAGCGCTAGAGACCCAGTACTTC. Encoded protein: CASSPSALETQYF.

The J gene is TRBJ2-1, the V gene TRBV7-2; 8 bases agree with TRBD2. Germline assignment: CDR1 SGHTA and CDR2 FQGNSA. V shed 4 bases, J shed 8 bases, and the junction held 16 bases outside the gene matches. The CDR3 has 17 residues. In DNA form, the CDR3 reads TGTGCCAGCAGCTCCAACGGGGGGGGGAGGTTTGGGTATGAGCAGTTCTTC. It codes for CASSSNGGGRFGYEQFF.

This chain connects TRBV15 to TRBJ2-7; 10 bases align to TRBD2. Germline V lookup: CDR1 LNHNV, CDR2 YYDKDF (reference sequence). This CDR3 spans 17 amino acids. Trimming cost V 3 bases and J 7 bases; bases outside gene matches: 15. This chain's CDR3 is CATSREKAGGRFREQYF. For the CDR3, the DNA is TGTGCCACCAGCAGGGAAAAAGCGGGAGGGAGGTTTCGGGAGCAGTACTTC.

This chain links TRBV5-1 with TRBJ1-4, with 9 bases lining up with TRBD1. The J segment lost 7 bases and the V segment lost 4 bases, leaving 8 bases of the junction unmatched. This CDR3 is built from 15 residues. CDR1 and CDR2 (germline): SGHRS, YFSETQ. CDR3 residues: CASSPDGTGPEKLFF. The CDR3 DNA is TGCGCCAGCAGCCCGGACGGGACAGGGCCTGAAAAACTGTTTTTT. Full variable domain (outside the CDR3, taken from reference TRBV5-1 and TRBJ1-4): KAGVTQTPRYLIKTRGQQVTLSCSPISGHRSVSWYQQTPGQGLQFLFEYFSETQRNKGNFPGRFSGRQFSNSRSEMNVSTLELGDSALYLCASSPDGTGPEKLFFGSGTQLSVL.

CDR3 nucleotide sequence: TGTGCCAGCAGCTTAGCCCAGACTAGCGGGAGGAACAATGAGCAGTTCTTC. It encodes CASSLAQTSGRNNEQFF. V usage is TRBV7-8 and J usage is TRBJ2-1; the match to TRBD2 covers 13 bases. The trim removed 0 bases at V and 5 bases at J, leaving 4 bases unmatched. The CDR3 loop spans 17 amino acids. Looked up from germline, CDR1 is SGHVS and CDR2 is FQNEAQ.

The chain joins TRBV19 to TRBJ2-1, with TRBD2 as a possible D gene (5 bases). This CDR3 comprises 14 residues. Germline-derived CDR1 and CDR2 are LNHDA and SQIVND (reference sequence). Trimming took 5 bases from V and 8 from J, leaving 16 bases between them. CDR3: CASSLRTSGDEQFF. The CDR3 DNA reads TGTGCCAGTAGTTTACGGACCAGCGGCGATGAGCAGTTCTTC.

The V and J genes are TRBV7-9 and TRBJ2-7; TRBD1 matches at 7 bases. CDR1 is SEHNR, CDR2 FQNEAQ, per germline (reference sequence). V trimming: 3 bases; J trimming: 1 base; junction bases outside the gene matches: 9. The CDR3 extends over 16 amino acids. DNA for the CDR3: TGTGCCAGCAGCTTGGGGCCGGTGACAGGGTCCTACGAGCAGTACTTC. Translating gives CASSLGPVTGSYEQYF.